Below, 20 T cell receptor beta chains from the same sample are listed, as sequenced in a study of blood T cells in healthy people across ages (dated by TCRdb to the mid-2010s). Library generation was performed with 5' RACE. Sequencing instrument: Illumina HiSeq 2500. A second PCR of roughly 6 to 11 cycles was run with a J-beta primer mix and a sample-barcoded 5' primer. The public sequencing data were trimmed at Q25 with fastp and processed into clonotypes with MiXCR by TCRdb, which kept only in-frame beta chains. For every CDR3 protein sequence, its rows merge into one entry that carries the most common genes and DNA. Counted in this sample were roughly 700,000 distinct CDR3 sequences; just under 25% of them appeared once. The ten largest clonotypes hold under 9.5% of the sample. This same sample was also taken into another study, of T cells of mothers and their children.

Sequenced input: blood. These receptors came from a boy under 18 in good health.

The chain links TRBV12-3 or TRBV12-4 to TRBJ2-5; 7 bases are a match to TRBD1. The DNA end is more similar to TRBJ2-7, so the J call may be wrong. The CDR3 is made up of 17 amino acids. CDR3 coding DNA: TGTGCCAGCAGTCCAGCCGCCCGAGGAGACAGGGTCTACGAGCAGTACTTC. Its protein is CASSPAARGDRVYEQYF.

Only a few counts were recorded for this clonotype. V and J are TRBV11-2 and TRBJ2-5, with D possibly being TRBD1 (7 bases). Per the germline V gene, CDR1 is SGHAT and CDR2 is FQNNGV. This CDR3 is built from 16 residues. V was pared by 1 base and J by 1 base, with 13 bases between. The CDR3 region is CASSLGAGGIQETQYF. The DNA for the CDR3 is TGTGCCAGCAGCTTAGGGGCAGGGGGGATCCAAGAGACCCAGTACTTC.

This clonotype was observed a handful of times. The chain links TRBV5-1 to TRBJ2-1; D is perhaps TRBD1 (5 bases). The CDR3 runs 14 residues. The V end lost 3 bases, the J end lost 9 bases, and 16 bases lay between the germline ends. Germline V gene lookup returns CDR1 SGHRS and CDR2 YFSETQ. The CDR3 DNA sequence: TGCGCCAGCAGCTCAAGCCTTACAGGTTTTGAGCAGTTCTTC. Translation gives CASSSSLTGFEQFF.

A few counts support this clonotype. Compared with germline, one end of the junction differs, possibly owing to a read error. The rearrangement links TRBV6-2 or TRBV6-3 to TRBJ1-6; D is unresolved. CDR1 is MNHEY, CDR2 SVGEGT, per germline. The CDR3 runs 13 residues. The CDR3 bases are TGTGCCAGCAGCCCACCCGGTAATTCACCCCTCCGCTTT. This codes for CASSPPGNSPLRF.

This chain uses TRBV18 with TRBJ1-5; TRBD1 might be the D (6 bases). With 5 bases removed from V and 7 bases from J, the gap between germline ends came to 12 bases. This CDR3 is built from 13 residues. The V gene's germline CDR1 is KGHSH and CDR2 LQKENI. DNA for the CDR3: TGTGCCAGCTCATCAGGGGTCGACCAGCCCCAGCATTTT. Translated: CASSSGVDQPQHF.

In its sample, this clonotype was seen a few times. The V and J genes are TRBV7-9 and TRBJ2-5; no clear D gene. With 2 bases removed from V and 1 base from J, the gap between germline ends came to 8 bases. Germline lookup yields CDR1 SEHNR and CDR2 FQNEAQ (reference sequence). The CDR3 is 14 amino acids. The CDR3 DNA reads TGTGCCAGCAGCTTACTGAAGGGCCAAGAGACCCAGTACTTC. Residues: CASSLLKGQETQYF.

This clonotype was seen only a few times. The chain is built from TRBV7-9 and TRBJ2-7; 10 bases are shared with TRBD2. This CDR3 comprises 15 residues. Per germline, CDR1 SEHNR and CDR2 FQNEAQ (reference sequence). V lost 4 bases, J lost 2 bases, and 5 bases stayed unmatched. The CDR3 spells CASSSGLAAPYEQYF. The CDR3 bases are TGTGCCAGCAGCTCCGGACTAGCGGCCCCCTACGAGCAGTACTTC.

The chain links TRBV5-5 to TRBJ2-1; 10 nucleotides agree with TRBD2. Germline V CDR1 and CDR2: SGHKS, YYEKEE (reference sequence). CDR3 size: 16 residues. The ends lost 4 bases at V and 4 bases at J; junction bases unmatched: 8. The CDR3 sequence is CASSVGLAFAYNEQFF. Written as DNA, the CDR3 is TGTGCCAGCAGCGTGGGACTAGCGTTTGCATACAATGAGCAGTTCTTC.

The V and J genes are TRBV11-2 and TRBJ2-4; D gene ambiguous. V was pared by 5 bases and J by 15 bases, with 26 bases between. This CDR3 contains 15 residues. Germline CDR1 and CDR2: SGHAT and FQNNGV. The chain's CDR3 is CASSPRPGPQTVSYF. The CDR3 DNA sequence: TGTGCCAGCAGCCCCCGACCCGGACCCCAAACGGTTTCGTACTTC.

The chain recombines TRBV4-3 with TRBJ2-5, with D unclear. The CDR3 has 13 residues. Germline V gives CDR1 LGHNA, CDR2 YSLEER. V was trimmed by 1 base and J by 5 bases, leaving 8 bases between them. The CDR3 is CASSQGPWETQYF. In DNA, the CDR3 is TGCGCCAGCAGCCAAGGGCCGTGGGAGACCCAGTACTTC.

This clonotype turned up a few times. This chain uses TRBV5-1 with TRBJ1-2, with D hard to call. The ends were cut back, 6 bases at V and 2 bases at J, with 8 bases in the middle. The CDR3 extends over 12 amino acids. CDR1 and CDR2 (germline): SGHRS, YFSETQ. This CDR3 reads CASTGENYGYTF. In nucleotides, the CDR3 is TGCGCCAGCACGGGTGAAAACTATGGCTACACCTTC.

V usage is TRBV7-9 and J usage is TRBJ1-4, with 9 bases fitting TRBD1. V lost 5 bases to trimming and J lost 0 bases; unmatched junction nucleotides: 10. Per the germline V gene, CDR1 is SEHNR and CDR2 is FQNEAQ (reference sequence). The CDR3 consists of 18 residues. CDR3: CASSPGQGISATNEKLFF. The DNA for the CDR3 is TGTGCCAGCAGCCCAGGACAGGGGATTTCGGCAACTAATGAAAAACTGTTTTTT.

The chain links TRBV6-1 to TRBJ2-7; possible D gene TRBD2, 6 bases. Germline values: CDR1 MNHNS, CDR2 SASEGT. V lost 6 bases and J lost 1, with 16 bases in between. This CDR3 is built from 15 residues. DNA for the CDR3: TGTGCCAGCAGCCCAGGCCCGGGGGTTTCCTACGAGCAGTACTTC. Translating it yields CASSPGPGVSYEQYF.

V usage is TRBV28 and J usage is TRBJ1-2; D not resolved. This CDR3 has 13 amino acids. The germline V gene has CDR1 MDHEN and CDR2 SYDVKM. Trimming left V 7 bases short and J 2 bases short, with 11 bases between. The CDR3 DNA is TGTGCCAGCACCCGGGGTGAAAACTATGGCTACACCTTC. It specifies CASTRGENYGYTF.

The rearrangement uses TRBV24-1 and TRBJ2-2; 8 nucleotides align to TRBD1. The junction had 8 bases not matched to a gene; V was cut back by 8 bases and J by 1 base. CDR1 is KGHDR and CDR2 is SFDVKD in the germline V gene. The CDR3 consists of 16 residues. Written as DNA, the CDR3 is TGTGCCACCAACACAAATACAGGGGGGAACACCGGGGAGCTGTTTTTT. Translating gives CATNTNTGGNTGELFF.

The chain joins TRBV20-1 to TRBJ2-7; 10 nucleotides match TRBD2. Looked up from germline, CDR1 is DFQATT and CDR2 is SNEGSKA (reference sequence). CDR3 size: 14 residues. V dropped 1 base and J dropped 6; count of bases not matched to a gene: 6. The CDR3 nucleotides read TGCAGTGCTAGAGGTTCAGCGGGGGGGATCGAGCAGTACTTC. Its protein is CSARGSAGGIEQYF.

This clonotype was detected only a few times. The chain has TRBV7-2 and TRBJ1-1; 7 nucleotides agree with TRBD1. This CDR3 has 15 residues. CDR1 and CDR2 (germline): SGHTA, FQGNSA. Trimming removed 4 bases from V and 1 base from J; junction bases left unmatched: 6. The CDR3 sequence is CASSSKTGSNTEAFF. Here the CDR3 DNA reads TGTGCCAGCAGCTCGAAGACAGGGTCGAACACTGAAGCTTTCTTT.

This clonotype has a handful of counts. The chain combines TRBV20-1 with TRBJ2-7; the match to TRBD1 covers 8 bases. CDR1 is DFQATT, CDR2 SNEGSKA, per germline (reference sequence). The trim removed 6 bases at V and 2 bases at J, leaving 9 bases unmatched. CDR3 length: 14 residues. CDR3: CSAPPGQDPYEQYF. In nucleotides, the CDR3 is TGCAGTGCCCCGCCGGGACAGGACCCCTACGAGCAGTACTTC.

The chain recombines TRBV20-1 with TRBJ2-1; D might be TRBD1 (6 bases). Trimming removed 6 bases at V and 1 base at J, with 10 bases between. CDR3 size: 13 residues. The germline gives CDR1 DFQATT, CDR2 SNEGSKA (reference sequence). The DNA of the CDR3 is TGCAGTGCAAAAGACAGGTCCTACAATGAGCAGTTCTTC. Amino acid sequence: CSAKDRSYNEQFF.

This clonotype was observed a few times. This rearrangement joins TRBV9 to TRBJ1-2; the D is unclear. Germline V gene sequence: CDR1 SGDLS, CDR2 YYNGEE. Trimming shortened V by 1 base and J by 3 bases, and 13 bases separated the two germline ends. The CDR3 contains 15 residues. The CDR3 protein is CASSVSGNHDYGYTF. CDR3 nucleotide sequence: TGTGCCAGCAGCGTATCCGGTAACCACGACTATGGCTACACCTTC.